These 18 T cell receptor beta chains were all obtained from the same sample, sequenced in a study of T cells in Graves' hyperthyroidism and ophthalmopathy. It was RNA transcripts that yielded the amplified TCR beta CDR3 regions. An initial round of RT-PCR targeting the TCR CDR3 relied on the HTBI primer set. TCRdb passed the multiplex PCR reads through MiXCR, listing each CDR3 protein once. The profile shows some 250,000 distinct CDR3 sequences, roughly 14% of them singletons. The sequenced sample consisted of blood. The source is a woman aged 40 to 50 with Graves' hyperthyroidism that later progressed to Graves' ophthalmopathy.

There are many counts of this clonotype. The CDR3 coding sequence is TGTGCCAGCAGTTTAGTCCAGGGGTATAGCAATCAGCCCCAGCATTTT. The encoded protein is CASSLVQGYSNQPQHF. The chain combines TRBV28 with TRBJ1-5, with D tentatively TRBD1 (6 bases). Per germline, CDR1 MDHEN and CDR2 SYDVKM. The V end lost 2 bases, the J end lost 0 bases, and 11 bases lay between the germline ends. There are 16 residues in the CDR3.

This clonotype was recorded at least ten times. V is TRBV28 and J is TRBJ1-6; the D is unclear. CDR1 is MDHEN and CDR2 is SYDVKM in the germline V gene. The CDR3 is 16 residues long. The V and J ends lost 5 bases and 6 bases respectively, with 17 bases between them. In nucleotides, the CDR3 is TGTGCCAGCAGTACCCTAGGGCCAGTACCTAATTCACCCCTCCACTTT. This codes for CASSTLGPVPNSPLHF.

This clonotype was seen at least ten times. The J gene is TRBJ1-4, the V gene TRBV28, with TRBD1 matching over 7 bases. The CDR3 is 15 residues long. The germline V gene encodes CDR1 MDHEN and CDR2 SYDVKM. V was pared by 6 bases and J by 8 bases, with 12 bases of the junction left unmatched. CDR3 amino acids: CASSHPTGEGEKLFF. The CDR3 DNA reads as TGTGCCAGCAGCCACCCCACAGGGGAGGGCGAAAAACTGTTTTTT.

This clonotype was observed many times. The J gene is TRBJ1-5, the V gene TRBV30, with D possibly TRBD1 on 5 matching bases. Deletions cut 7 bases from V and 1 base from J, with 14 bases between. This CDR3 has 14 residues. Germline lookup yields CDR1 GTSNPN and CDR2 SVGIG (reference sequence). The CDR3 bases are TGTGCCTTGGGTGGGGACTCGAGCAATCAGCCCCAGCATTTT. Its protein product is CALGGDSSNQPQHF.

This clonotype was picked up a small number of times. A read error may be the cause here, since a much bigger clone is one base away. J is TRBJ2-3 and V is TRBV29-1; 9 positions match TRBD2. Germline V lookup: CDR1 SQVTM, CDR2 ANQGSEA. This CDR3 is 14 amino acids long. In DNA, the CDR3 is TGCGGCGTTGATCAGCGGGAGGAGACGGATACGCAGTATTTT. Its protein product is CGVDQREETDTQYF.

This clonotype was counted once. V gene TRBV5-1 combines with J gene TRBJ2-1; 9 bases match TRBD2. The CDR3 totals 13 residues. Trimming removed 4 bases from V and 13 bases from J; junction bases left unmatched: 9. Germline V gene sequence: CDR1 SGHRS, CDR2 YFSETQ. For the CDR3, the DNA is TGCGCCAGCAGCATGATAGGACTAGCGCATCAGTTCTTC. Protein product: CASSMIGLAHQFF.

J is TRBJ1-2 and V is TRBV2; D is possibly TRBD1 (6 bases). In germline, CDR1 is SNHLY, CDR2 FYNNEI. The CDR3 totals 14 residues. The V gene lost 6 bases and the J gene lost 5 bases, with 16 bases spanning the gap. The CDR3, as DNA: TGTGCCAGCAGGGCGGGGGGCGCCTTATATGGCTACACCTTC. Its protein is CASRAGGALYGYTF.

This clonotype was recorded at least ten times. The CDR3 is CSARDGSRIEAFF. The CDR3 bases are TGCAGTGCTAGAGATGGGTCGAGGATTGAAGCTTTCTTT. V gene TRBV20-1 combines with J gene TRBJ1-1; D unclear. CDR3 length: 13 residues. With 0 bases removed from V and 7 bases from J, the gap between germline ends came to 12 bases. CDR1 is DFQATT, CDR2 SNEGSKA, per germline (reference sequence).

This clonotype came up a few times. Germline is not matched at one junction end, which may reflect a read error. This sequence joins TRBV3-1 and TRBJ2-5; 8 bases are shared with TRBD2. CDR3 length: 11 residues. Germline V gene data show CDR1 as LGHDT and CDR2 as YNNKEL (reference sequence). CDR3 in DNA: TGTGGCAGCGGGGGCGCGGAGACCCAGTACTTC. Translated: CGSGGAETQYF.

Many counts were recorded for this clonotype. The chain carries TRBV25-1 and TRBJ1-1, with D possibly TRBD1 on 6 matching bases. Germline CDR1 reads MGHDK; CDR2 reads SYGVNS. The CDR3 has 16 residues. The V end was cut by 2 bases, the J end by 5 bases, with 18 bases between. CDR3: CASSEHGQTRGTEAFF. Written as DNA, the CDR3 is TGTGCCAGCAGTGAACACGGACAGACCCGGGGTACTGAAGCTTTCTTT.

CDR3 sequence (DNA): TGTGCCAGTAGTAGAGAGGGGTTTCAGCCCCAGCATTTT. This gives the protein CASSREGFQPQHF. The chain has TRBV19 and TRBJ1-5, with a tentative D call TRBD1 (5 bases). V dropped 4 bases and J dropped 6 bases, with 10 bases sitting between them. The germline V gene has CDR1 LNHDA and CDR2 SQIVND (reference sequence). The CDR3 has 13 amino acids.

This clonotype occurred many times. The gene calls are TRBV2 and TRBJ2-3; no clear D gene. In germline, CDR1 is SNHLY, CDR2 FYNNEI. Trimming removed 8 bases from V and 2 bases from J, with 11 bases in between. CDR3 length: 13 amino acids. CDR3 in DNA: TGTGCCAGCCATAGACTCGACACAGATACGCAGTATTTT. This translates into CASHRLDTDTQYF.

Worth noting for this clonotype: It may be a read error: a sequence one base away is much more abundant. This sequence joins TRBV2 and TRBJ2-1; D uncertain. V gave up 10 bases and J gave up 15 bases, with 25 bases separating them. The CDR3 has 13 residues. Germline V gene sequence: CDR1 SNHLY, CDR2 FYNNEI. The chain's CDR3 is CAKNGRTAFAPFF. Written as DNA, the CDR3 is TGTGCCAAAAATGGGCGGACCGCGTTCGCCCCGTTCTTC.

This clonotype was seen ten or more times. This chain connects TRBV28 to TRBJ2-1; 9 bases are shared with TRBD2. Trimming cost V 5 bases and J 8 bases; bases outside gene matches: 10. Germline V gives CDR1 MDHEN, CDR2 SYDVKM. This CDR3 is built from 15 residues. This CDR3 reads CASSPTGTSKDEQFF. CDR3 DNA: TGTGCCAGCAGTCCCACCGGGACTAGCAAAGATGAGCAGTTCTTC.

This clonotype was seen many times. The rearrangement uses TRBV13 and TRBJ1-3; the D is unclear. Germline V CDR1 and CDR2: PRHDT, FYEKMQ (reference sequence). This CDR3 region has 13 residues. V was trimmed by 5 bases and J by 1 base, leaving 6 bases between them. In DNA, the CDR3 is TGTGCCAGCAGCCCCCCTTCTGGAAACACCATATATTTT. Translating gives CASSPPSGNTIYF.

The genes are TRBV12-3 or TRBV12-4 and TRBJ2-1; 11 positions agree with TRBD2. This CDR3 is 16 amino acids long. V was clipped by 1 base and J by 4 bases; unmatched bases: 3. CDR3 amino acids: CASSLETSGNYNEQFF. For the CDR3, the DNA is TGTGCCAGCAGTTTAGAGACTAGCGGGAATTACAATGAGCAGTTCTTC.

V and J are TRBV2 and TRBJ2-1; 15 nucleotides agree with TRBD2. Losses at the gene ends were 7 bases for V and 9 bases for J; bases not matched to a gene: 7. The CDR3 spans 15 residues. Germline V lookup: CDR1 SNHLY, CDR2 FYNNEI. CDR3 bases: TGTGCCAGCAACGAGGGACTAGCGGGAGGAGGTGAGCAGTTCTTC. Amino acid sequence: CASNEGLAGGGEQFF.

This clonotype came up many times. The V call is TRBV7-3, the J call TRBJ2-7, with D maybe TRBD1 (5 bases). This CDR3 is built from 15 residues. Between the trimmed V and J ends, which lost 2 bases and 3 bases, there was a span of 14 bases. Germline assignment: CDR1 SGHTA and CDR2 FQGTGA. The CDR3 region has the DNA TGTGCCAGCAGCTTATACGGACATAACCTCTACGAGCAGTACTTC. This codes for CASSLYGHNLYEQYF.